This TCR beta chain appears in the sequencing data of a study of blood T cells in healthy people across ages. It was with a sample-barcoded 5' primer and a J-beta primer mix that a second PCR of about 7 to 12 cycles was run. A template-switch adaptor containing 12 random nucleotides labeled each cDNA molecule. TCRdb used MiXCR to reprocess the 5' RACE reads, holding one entry per CDR3 protein. The data hold some 1.1 million distinct CDR3 sequences, with 30% to 40% observed a single time. Germline CDR1 reads DFQATT; CDR2 reads SNEGSKA (reference sequence). The trim removed 4 bases at V and 1 base at J, leaving 3 bases unmatched. CDR3 length: 13 amino acids.

The sequenced sample consisted of blood. J is TRBJ1-1 and V is TRBV20-1; 7 bases match TRBD1. The receptor comes from a man aged 18-30 years in good health. The CDR3 sequence is CSANRGPNTEAFF. For the CDR3, the DNA is TGCAGTGCTAACAGGGGCCCGAACACTGAAGCTTTCTTT.